This is a list of T cell receptor beta chains from one sample in a study of shared clonotypes between healthy human individuals. Measured with immunoSEQ multiplex PCR; TCRdb has only the in-frame clones, and not every one. The sample includes around 1,100,000 clones, about 72% of them seen just once. Sample: memory CD4+ T cells from PBMCs. The receptor set was obtained from a man aged 18 to 29 in good health. Some clones in this sample may be carry-over from other donors' samples. Each CDR3 is given with its conserved first and last residue. The order of the fields is D gene, CDR3 length, V gene, clone size, J gene, CDR3 DNA, CDR3 protein. The D gene is left open where the match is weak. The size of a clone is reported for some rows only, either as once, few or many, or as a class for expanded clones.

-	13	TRBV6-5	-	TRBJ1-5	TGTGCCAGCAGTTTCCAGGTGAATCAGCCCCAGCATTTT	CASSFQVNQPQHF
-	12	TRBV28	-	TRBJ2-7	TGTGCCAGCAGAAAGGACAGCTACGAGCAGTACTTC	CASRKDSYEQYF
-	12	TRBV10-3	-	TRBJ1-4	TGTGCCATCGGCTCGACTAATGAAAAACTGTTTTTT	CAIGSTNEKLFF
-	13	TRBV30	once	TRBJ2-2	TGTGCCTGGACTAGACGCCCAGAGGGGGAGCTGTTTTTT	CAWTRRPEGELFF
-	15	TRBV6-5	-	TRBJ2-7	TGTGCCAGCTCCCTAATGGGGGGGCTCGGTGGCGAGCAGTACTTC	CASSLMGGLGGEQYF
-	13	TRBV27	-	TRBJ1-2	TGTGCCAGCTACCAGTACGGGAACTATGGCTACACCTTC	CASYQYGNYGYTF
TRBD1	15	TRBV6-1	-	TRBJ1-1	TGTGCCATCCGAACCGACAGGGGGCCGGACACTGAAGCTTTCTTT	CAIRTDRGPDTEAFF
-	13	TRBV7-8	-	TRBJ2-3	TGTGCCAGCAGCCCCCCAAGTGGGGATACGCAGTATTTT	CASSPPSGDTQYF
TRBD1	14	TRBV30	-	TRBJ2-7	TGTGCCTGGAACAAACAGGGGGCCACCTACGAGCAGTACTTC	CAWNKQGATYEQYF
-	15	TRBV11-2	-	TRBJ2-7	TGTGCCAGCAGCTTACTTCCACAGGGCGCCTACGAGCAGTACTTC	CASSLLPQGAYEQYF
-	13	TRBV5-1	-	TRBJ2-7	TGCGCCAGCAGCTGGACGGCTCAAGGCGAGCAGTACTTC	CASSWTAQGEQYF
-	12	TRBV29-1	few	TRBJ2-1	TGCAGCGCCAAGATAGGACCCAATGAGCAGTTCTTC	CSAKIGPNEQFF
-	16	TRBV28	-	TRBJ1-2	TGTGCCAGCACCCAGCGGTGGGGAATTCAGCCCTATGGCTACACCTTC	CASTQRWGIQPYGYTF
-	11	TRBV19	-	TRBJ2-3	TGTGCCAGTAGTGGGGGGTATACGCAGTATTTT	CASSGGYTQYF
TRBD2	19	TRBV11-2	few	TRBJ2-5	TGTGCCAGCAGCTTAGATCGCCCGACTAGCGGTATTTTGCAAGAGACCCAGTACTTC	CASSLDRPTSGILQETQYF
TRBD1	15	TRBV6-5	-	TRBJ2-7	TGTGCCAGCAGTTCCTTCGGGACAGAATCCTACGAGCAGTACTTC	CASSSFGTESYEQYF
-	15	TRBV7-9	once	TRBJ2-2	TGTGCCAGCAGCCGAGCGGGCATCTACACCGGGGAGCTGTTTTTT	CASSRAGIYTGELFF
-	15	TRBV2	-	TRBJ2-1	TGTGCCAGCAGTGAAGGCCAGGGAAACTACAATGAGCAGTTCTTC	CASSEGQGNYNEQFF
TRBD2	15	TRBV5-1	-	TRBJ2-5	TGCGCCAGCAGCCCGGGACTAGCGGGTTCGGAGATCCAGTACTTC	CASSPGLAGSEIQYF
-	15	TRBV18	-	TRBJ2-5	TGTGCCAGCTCACCACAAATCCGAAAGCAAGAGACCCAGTACTTC	CASSPQIRKQETQYF
TRBD2	15	TRBV6-6	-	TRBJ2-7	TGTGCCAGCAAACCAGGGAGACTAGCGCATTACGAGCAGTACTTC	CASKPGRLAHYEQYF
-	16	TRBV4-2	-	TRBJ2-5	TGTGCCAGCAGCCAAGGGATCCGGGGCAGACAAGAGACCCAGTACTTC	CASSQGIRGRQETQYF
TRBD2	19	TRBV5-4	-	TRBJ2-1	TGTGCCAGCAGCTTGGTACTAGCGGGAGACCCGAGGGTCCTTAATGAGCAGTTCTTC	CASSLVLAGDPRVLNEQFF
-	15	TRBV28	once	TRBJ1-1	TGTGCCAGCAGTTTAGCGGGTTCGGGCAACACTGAAGCTTTCTTT	CASSLAGSGNTEAFF
-	13	TRBV7-3	-	TRBJ2-2	TGTGCCAGCAGCACGAGGGATACCGGGGAGCTGTTTTTT	CASSTRDTGELFF
TRBD1	16	TRBV10-2	-	TRBJ1-5	TGCGCCAGCAGTGAGTTACAGGGGGGAGGGGATCAGCCCCAGCATTTT	CASSELQGGGDQPQHF
-	16	TRBV5-6	-	TRBJ2-1	TGTGCCAGCAGCTTCGGTTCCGGCCTCGTCTACAATGAGCAGTTCTTC	CASSFGSGLVYNEQFF
-	15	TRBV10-2	-	TRBJ2-3	TGCGCCAGCAGTGGGACGGGAGTTGGTACAGATACGCAGTATTTT	CASSGTGVGTDTQYF
-	13	TRBV6-6	-	TRBJ2-7	TGTTCCCATCAACGGCAGGCTTATTACGAGCAGTACTTC	CSHQRQAYYEQYF
TRBD1	17	TRBV2	-	TRBJ1-2	TGTGCCAGCAGCCCTTTTCCGGGACAGGGTGGTAACTATGGCTACACCTTC	CASSPFPGQGGNYGYTF
-	13	TRBV6-1	once	TRBJ2-1	TGTGCCACCCAGGACTACTCCTACAATGAGCAGTTCTTC	CATQDYSYNEQFF
-	16	TRBV18	few	TRBJ2-7	TGTGCCAGCTCAGTATCCGGGACAAAAGGGGTGGACGAGCAGTACTTC	CASSVSGTKGVDEQYF
-	15	TRBV7-2	-	TRBJ1-2	TGTGCCAGCAGCTTAGCGCATCACAGGACCTATGGCTACACCTTC	CASSLAHHRTYGYTF
TRBD2	14	TRBV6-5	-	TRBJ2-7	TGTGCCAGTTCTAAAGCGGGAGGGGGGCCCGAGCAGTACTTC	CASSKAGGGPEQYF
TRBD1	16	TRBV6-5	few	TRBJ2-6	TGTGCCAGCAGTTCCGGGACAGCCTCTGGGGCCAACGTCCTGACTTTC	CASSSGTASGANVLTF
-	16	TRBV2	many	TRBJ2-6	TGTGCCAGCACCCTGGACAGAATCTCTGGGGCCAACGTCCTGACTTTC	CASTLDRISGANVLTF
TRBD2	15	TRBV19	few	TRBJ2-7	TGTGCCAGTAGTGATGGGGCTAGCGGGAGGTACGAGCAGTACTTC	CASSDGASGRYEQYF
-	13	TRBV7-6	-	TRBJ2-1	TGTGCCAGCAGCTTAAACGGGGAGGATGAGCAGTTCTTC	CASSLNGEDEQFF
TRBD2	15	TRBV4-3	-	TRBJ2-7	TGCGCCAGCAGCCGCGGGACTAGCGGCGACTACGAGCAGTACTTC	CASSRGTSGDYEQYF
-	14	TRBV19	-	TRBJ1-5	TGTGCCAGTAGTATCTCGGGCTCAGGGCAGCCCCAGCATTTT	CASSISGSGQPQHF
TRBD2	16	TRBV7-9	-	TRBJ2-3	TGTGCCAGCAGCTTATCCCTAGCGGGAGTGGCAGATACGCAGTATTTT	CASSLSLAGVADTQYF
TRBD2	14	TRBV18	few	TRBJ2-5	TGTGCCAGCTCACCCCGCGGGGGGATGGAGACCCAGTACTTC	CASSPRGGMETQYF
-	13	TRBV19	-	TRBJ1-2	TGTGCCAGTAGTTCGCAGGCCTCCTATGGCTACACCTTC	CASSSQASYGYTF
TRBD1	13	TRBV30	-	TRBJ2-7	TGTGCCGGAGACAGGGTCGGGTCGTACGAGCAGTACTTC	CAGDRVGSYEQYF
-	14	TRBV5-1	few	TRBJ1-1	TGCGCCAGCAGCGCACAGGGCCTGAACACTGAAGCTTTCTTT	CASSAQGLNTEAFF